Shown below are 2 T cell receptor beta chains from a single sample sequenced in a study of a mutant IDH1 vaccine in newly diagnosed glioma. The protocol was immunoSEQ multiplex PCR, while the TCRdb copy is restricted to in-frame clones and leaves out a portion. This sample has tens of thousands of clones, with approximately 86% found just once. Specified time point: baseline, week 1 (first vaccination visit). Treatment defined: pre-vaccination baseline after standard-of-care therapy. Sequencing was performed on PBMCs, taken from a glioma patient treated with radiotherapy, temozolomide or both. These receptors were taken from a man in his thirties or forties with glioma.

This chain links TRBV27 with TRBJ2-2; D possibly corresponds to TRBD2 (7 bases). Trimming removed 5 bases at V and 5 bases at J, with 12 bases between. CDR1 MNHEY and CDR2 SMNVEV come from the germline V gene (reference sequence). The CDR3 extends over 14 amino acids. CDR3 in amino acids: CASSPGGRTGELFF. CDR3 nucleotide sequence: TGTGCCAGCAGTCCGGGGGGCAGGACCGGGGAGCTGTTTTTT.

The rearrangement uses TRBV9 and TRBJ2-5, with D perhaps given as TRBD1 or TRBD2 (6 bases each). In germline, CDR1 is SGDLS, CDR2 YYNGEE. The CDR3 sequence is 14 residues long. Deletions cut 3 bases from V and 5 bases from J, with 14 bases between. The CDR3 loop reads CASSAEGGYETQYF. The CDR3 region has the DNA TGTGCCAGCAGCGCGGAAGGGGGGTATGAGACCCAGTACTTC.